This T cell receptor (beta chain) was found in a study of human T cells and chemical hapten exposure. TCRdb reanalysed the RACE reads using MiXCR and keeps one entry per CDR3 protein. The profile shows about 49,000 distinct CDR3 sequences, less than 10% of them singletons. This sample's time point: patch test 1, 2 weeks after DPC sensitization. As to treatment: therapeutic diphenylcyclopropenone sensitization with weekly scalp DPC. Donors were 18 to 70-year-old alopecia patients suitable for DPC. Points from the study as a whole: Expanded TCRs produced significantly more large CDR3 similarity clusters than controls did.

This clonotype was seen many times. Its antigen is unknown. V gave up 0 bases and J gave up 0 bases, with 13 bases separating them. CDR3 length: 17 residues. Germline values: CDR1 SGHRS, CDR2 YFSETQ. This sequence joins TRBV5-1 and TRBJ2-1; D unclear. The clonotype comes from a woman aged 45-59 years with alopecia areata. Some clones in this sample may be carry-over from other donors' samples. The material sequenced was whole blood, taken in connection with sensitization to the hapten diphenylcyclopropenone (DPC). The CDR3 protein is CASSLDTAASSYNEQFF. DNA for the CDR3: TGCGCCAGCAGCTTGGACACGGCCGCCAGCTCCTACAATGAGCAGTTCTTC.